This is a list of T cell receptor beta chains from one sample in a study of blood T cell repertoires in COVID-19. TCRdb's table, derived via immunoSEQ multiplex PCR, lists solely in-frame clones and lacks some. The data hold fewer than 120,000 clones, with less than 85% observed a single time. The material sequenced was peripheral blood. The source of these receptors is a woman older than 75 with acute or convalescent COVID-19. Both conserved end residues are part of each CDR3. The order of the fields is V gene, clone size, D gene, J gene, CDR3 DNA, CDR3 protein. D genes are given only for firm matches. Size values are once, few and many counts, or a class for expanded clones, and some rows have none.

V gene: TRBV5-1; clone size: .; D gene: TRBD2; J gene: TRBJ2-3; CDR3 DNA: TGCGCCAGCAGCGGAGCCCCAGGGCGGGGGGGCACAGATACGCAGTATTTT; CDR3 protein: CASSGAPGRGGTDTQYF
V gene: TRBV12-3/TRBV12-4; clone size: .; D gene: .; J gene: TRBJ2-6; CDR3 DNA: TGTGCCAGCTATAGCTCTGGGGCCAACGTCCTGACTTTC; CDR3 protein: CASYSSGANVLTF
V gene: TRBV4-1; clone size: once; D gene: TRBD1; J gene: TRBJ2-7; CDR3 DNA: TGCGCCAGCAGCCAAGGGGAGCCCGACAGGGGGGCCTACGAGCAGTACTTC; CDR3 protein: CASSQGEPDRGAYEQYF
V gene: TRBV5-1; clone size: few; D gene: .; J gene: TRBJ1-1; CDR3 DNA: TGCGCCAGCAGCTTACAATCGAACACTGAAGCTTTCTTT; CDR3 protein: CASSLQSNTEAFF
V gene: TRBV12-3/TRBV12-4; clone size: .; D gene: .; J gene: TRBJ2-5; CDR3 DNA: TGTGCCACCTGTCGACAGCTTCAAGAGACCCAGTACTTC; CDR3 protein: CATCRQLQETQYF
V gene: TRBV5-8; clone size: .; D gene: TRBD1; J gene: TRBJ1-4; CDR3 DNA: TGTGCCAGCAGTTTTTACGGACAGGGGGCTGCAACTAATGAAAAACTGTTTTTT; CDR3 protein: CASSFYGQGAATNEKLFF
V gene: TRBV24-1; clone size: .; D gene: .; J gene: TRBJ1-2; CDR3 DNA: TGTGCCACCAGTTCCCAGGACTATGGCTACACCTTC; CDR3 protein: CATSSQDYGYTF
V gene: TRBV4-3; clone size: .; D gene: .; J gene: TRBJ2-1; CDR3 DNA: TGCGCCAGCAGCCAAGAATCTCTGGGTAGCGTCACAGATGGTGAGCAGTTCTTC; CDR3 protein: CASSQESLGSVTDGEQFF
V gene: TRBV2; clone size: .; D gene: TRBD1; J gene: TRBJ2-3; CDR3 DNA: TGTGCCAGCAACCAGGGGGTGTCAGATACGCAGTATTTT; CDR3 protein: CASNQGVSDTQYF
V gene: TRBV4-3; clone size: once; D gene: .; J gene: TRBJ2-1; CDR3 DNA: TGCGCCAGCAGCCCTCGGCAAGTGGGAGAACCCTACAATGAGCAGTTCTTC; CDR3 protein: CASSPRQVGEPYNEQFF
V gene: TRBV5-1; clone size: .; D gene: TRBD1; J gene: TRBJ1-2; CDR3 DNA: TGCGCCAGCAGAAGGACAGGGAACGAGGATGGCTACACCTTC; CDR3 protein: CASRRTGNEDGYTF
V gene: TRBV10-3; clone size: .; D gene: TRBD1; J gene: TRBJ1-5; CDR3 DNA: TGTGCCATCAGTGAACCGGGACAGGGATACATCAATCAGCCCCAGCATTTT; CDR3 protein: CAISEPGQGYINQPQHF
V gene: TRBV3-1/TRBV3-2; clone size: .; D gene: TRBD1; J gene: TRBJ2-7; CDR3 DNA: TGTGCCAGCAGCTTCAGGGGGTACGAGCAGTACTTC; CDR3 protein: CASSFRGYEQYF
V gene: TRBV19; clone size: .; D gene: .; J gene: TRBJ2-1; CDR3 DNA: TGTGCCAGTAGTAGGTCCATACAAAGTCCGTACAATGAGCAGTTCTTC; CDR3 protein: CASSRSIQSPYNEQFF
V gene: TRBV9; clone size: .; D gene: TRBD1; J gene: TRBJ1-2; CDR3 DNA: TGTGCCAGCAGCGAGCAGACAGGGGTGGGCTATGGCTACACCTTC; CDR3 protein: CASSEQTGVGYGYTF
V gene: TRBV27; clone size: .; D gene: .; J gene: TRBJ2-6; CDR3 DNA: TGTGCCAGCAGTTTTGGCGGGGCCAACGTCCTGACTTTC; CDR3 protein: CASSFGGANVLTF
V gene: TRBV27; clone size: .; D gene: .; J gene: TRBJ2-7; CDR3 DNA: TGTGCCAGCAGTTTACGCCGGGTGGACGAGCAGTACTTC; CDR3 protein: CASSLRRVDEQYF
V gene: TRBV7-2; clone size: .; D gene: TRBD2; J gene: TRBJ2-2; CDR3 DNA: TGTGCCAGCAGCCCAACTAGCGGGGGCAACACCGGGGAGCTGTTTTTT; CDR3 protein: CASSPTSGGNTGELFF
V gene: TRBV6-1; clone size: few; D gene: TRBD1; J gene: TRBJ2-6; CDR3 DNA: TGTGCCAGCAGTGAAAATGGACAGGGGTGGGCCAACGTCCTGACTTTC; CDR3 protein: CASSENGQGWANVLTF
V gene: TRBV6-6; clone size: few; D gene: .; J gene: TRBJ1-2; CDR3 DNA: TGTGCCAGCAGTTCAAGGGGCTACTATGGCTACACCTTC; CDR3 protein: CASSSRGYYGYTF
V gene: TRBV19; clone size: few; D gene: .; J gene: TRBJ2-1; CDR3 DNA: TGTGCCAGTAGTATAACCCCACCGGCGGCCTACAATGAGCAGTTCTTC; CDR3 protein: CASSITPPAAYNEQFF
V gene: TRBV11-3; clone size: .; D gene: TRBD1; J gene: TRBJ1-2; CDR3 DNA: TGTGCCAGCAGCTTAGCAGGGGGCCGAGGCTACACCTTC; CDR3 protein: CASSLAGGRGYTF
V gene: TRBV20-1; clone size: few; D gene: .; J gene: TRBJ1-6; CDR3 DNA: TGCAGTGCTAGTGGTCGGGGGGACATTAGGGCCCTCCACTTT; CDR3 protein: CSASGRGDIRALHF
V gene: TRBV24-1; clone size: .; D gene: TRBD1; J gene: TRBJ2-1; CDR3 DNA: TGTGCCACCAGTGAAGGACAGGGGGCAAGTCATGAGCAGTTCTTC; CDR3 protein: CATSEGQGASHEQFF
V gene: TRBV28; clone size: .; D gene: .; J gene: TRBJ2-2; CDR3 DNA: TGTGCCAGCAGTTTTTACAGTACCGGGGAGCTGTTTTTT; CDR3 protein: CASSFYSTGELFF
V gene: TRBV7-3; clone size: once; D gene: .; J gene: TRBJ2-5; CDR3 DNA: TGTGCCAGCAGCTTAAATCCGGTTGCAGAGACCCAGTACTTC; CDR3 protein: CASSLNPVAETQYF
V gene: TRBV5-7; clone size: .; D gene: .; J gene: TRBJ1-5; CDR3 DNA: TGTGCCAGCAGCGTTTTACAGGATTATAGCAATCAGCCCCAGCATTTT; CDR3 protein: CASSVLQDYSNQPQHF
V gene: TRBV4-1; clone size: few; D gene: TRBD2; J gene: TRBJ2-4; CDR3 DNA: TGCGCCAGCAGCCAAGAAGAGCGGGGGGCCATAGCCAAAAACATTCAGTACTTC; CDR3 protein: CASSQEERGAIAKNIQYF
V gene: TRBV5-5; clone size: .; D gene: TRBD1; J gene: TRBJ1-5; CDR3 DNA: TGTGCCAGCAGCCCCACTCCGGGACAGGGATTTAATCAGCCCCAGCATTTT; CDR3 protein: CASSPTPGQGFNQPQHF
V gene: TRBV11-2; clone size: .; D gene: TRBD2; J gene: TRBJ2-2; CDR3 DNA: TGTGCCAGCACCTGGCGGGAGGGCATCGGGGAGCTGTTTTTT; CDR3 protein: CASTWREGIGELFF
V gene: TRBV20-1; clone size: .; D gene: .; J gene: TRBJ2-1; CDR3 DNA: TGCAGTGCGCGGCGGTTCAATGAGCAGTTCTTC; CDR3 protein: CSARRFNEQFF
V gene: TRBV7-9; clone size: .; D gene: .; J gene: TRBJ1-5; CDR3 DNA: TGTGCCAGCAGCTTAGGGTCAGGGTTCGGAAATCAGCCCCAGCATTTT; CDR3 protein: CASSLGSGFGNQPQHF
V gene: TRBV13; clone size: few; D gene: .; J gene: TRBJ1-3; CDR3 DNA: TGTGCCAGCAGCCCTCATCGGGGGACTGGAAACACCATATATTTT; CDR3 protein: CASSPHRGTGNTIYF
V gene: TRBV27; clone size: .; D gene: TRBD2; J gene: TRBJ2-1; CDR3 DNA: TGTGCCAGCAGTTTATTGCTAGCGGAGGGCAATGAGCAGTTCTTC; CDR3 protein: CASSLLLAEGNEQFF
V gene: TRBV3-1/TRBV3-2; clone size: .; D gene: TRBD1; J gene: TRBJ2-3; CDR3 DNA: TGTGCCAGCAGCCAAGTTCCAGGGGGCGGGAATACGCAGTATTTT; CDR3 protein: CASSQVPGGGNTQYF
V gene: TRBV12-3/TRBV12-4; clone size: .; D gene: .; J gene: TRBJ1-2; CDR3 DNA: TGTGCCAGCAGTTTAGCGCAGGGCTATGGCTACACCTTC; CDR3 protein: CASSLAQGYGYTF
V gene: TRBV5-1; clone size: .; D gene: .; J gene: TRBJ1-4; CDR3 DNA: TGCGCCAGCAGCTTATCTGCAACTAATGAAAAACTGTTTTTT; CDR3 protein: CASSLSATNEKLFF
V gene: TRBV5-4; clone size: .; D gene: .; J gene: TRBJ1-5; CDR3 DNA: TGTGCCAGCAGCTTGGGGGCTCCCCGGTGCTCCCGGCCTAGCAATCAGCCCCAGCATTTT; CDR3 protein: CASSLGAPRCSRPSNQPQHF
V gene: TRBV5-1; clone size: once; D gene: TRBD2; J gene: TRBJ2-1; CDR3 DNA: TGCGCCAGCAGCCCTCCGGGCGGGAGGGCCAGTTATGAGCAGTTCTTC; CDR3 protein: CASSPPGGRASYEQFF
V gene: TRBV4-1; clone size: .; D gene: .; J gene: TRBJ2-7; CDR3 DNA: TGCGCCAGCAGCCCGGGTTTCCAAGACGGGAGCTCCTACGAGCAGTACTTC; CDR3 protein: CASSPGFQDGSSYEQYF
V gene: TRBV10-3; clone size: .; D gene: .; J gene: TRBJ1-1; CDR3 DNA: TGTGCCATCAGTGATAGATGGGCTGGCACTGAAGCTTTCTTT; CDR3 protein: CAISDRWAGTEAFF
V gene: TRBV18; clone size: .; D gene: TRBD1; J gene: TRBJ1-4; CDR3 DNA: TGTGCCAGCTCACCGGTCGGTGGAGGGGGCGCCGCTAATGAAAAACTGTTTTTT; CDR3 protein: CASSPVGGGGAANEKLFF